One T cell receptor beta chain is described in this entry. No antigen is known for it. MiXCR was run by TCRdb on the 5' RACE reads, yielding one entry per CDR3 protein. The sample holds 250,000 to 350,000 distinct CDR3 sequences, around 20% seen once. This sample stems from a study of CD8 T cells in ankylosing spondylitis. Study-wide results and caveats: Earlier reports found some motif variants in synovial fluid and blood in reactive arthritis.

Trimming removed 4 bases from V and 1 base from J, with 18 bases in between. This CDR3 has 18 residues. This chain uses TRBV5-3 with TRBJ2-6; D remains ambiguous. TRBV5-3 is annotated as an ORF whose role is uncertain. Input material: blood, either unsorted or a sorted T cell fraction (not recorded which). This TCR was recovered from a male donor with ankylosing spondylitis or in good health (not recorded which). The CDR3 is CARSLRTPGRSGANVLTF. The CDR3 DNA reads TGTGCCAGAAGCCTTAGGACGCCCGGCCGTTCTGGGGCCAACGTCCTGACTTTC.